Listed here are 32 T cell receptor beta chains from one sample, sequenced in a study of spatial heterogeneity in lung cancer. Time point meaning: sample taken at primary tumor resection. The input material, whole RNA from tumor, nontumor lung or frozen PBMC, was sequenced unsorted. One entry per CDR3 protein, called by TCRdb with MiXCR from the 5' RACE reads. The sample carries about 20,000 distinct CDR3 sequences, approximately 18% recorded once. Sequenced here: PBMCs, sampled at surgery. The receptor set was obtained from a male donor with early-stage non-small cell lung cancer.

Ten or more counts support this clonotype. The chain is built from TRBV7-6 and TRBJ2-6; the D is unclear. Germline CDR1 and CDR2: SGHVS and FNYEAQ. CDR3 size: 14 residues. V lost 5 bases and J lost 0, with 5 bases in between. CDR3 coding DNA: TGTGCCAGCAGCCGTACCTCTGGGGCCAACGTCCTGACTTTC. Translating it yields CASSRTSGANVLTF.

This clonotype was counted at least ten times. The chain links TRBV10-3 to TRBJ2-2; TRBD1 or TRBD2 may be the D gene (5 bases each). The germline V and J ends were trimmed by 8 bases and 3 bases, with 16 bases remaining between them. Germline loops: CDR1 ENHRY, CDR2 SYGVKD. The CDR3 extends over 15 amino acids. The CDR3 DNA sequence: TGTGCCATCCTGGCCCAAGGGGACGACACCGGGGAGCTGTTTTTT. Translating gives CAILAQGDDTGELFF.

This clonotype was observed a handful of times. V is TRBV13 and J is TRBJ1-1, with D tentatively TRBD1 (5 bases). CDR3 size: 14 residues. The germline V gene encodes CDR1 PRHDT and CDR2 FYEKMQ (reference sequence). Between the trimmed V and J ends, which lost 0 bases and 4 bases, there was a span of 9 bases. CDR3 region: CASSLGRTPTEAFF. As DNA, the CDR3 is TGTGCCAGCAGCTTAGGCCGGACACCCACTGAAGCTTTCTTT.

This clonotype has more than one count but fewer than ten. This chain joins TRBV7-3 and TRBJ1-2, with D perhaps matching TRBD1 (5 bases). The germline gives CDR1 SGHTA, CDR2 FQGTGA. The CDR3 has 15 residues. Trimming pared 3 bases from V and 2 bases from J, leaving 13 bases between. For the CDR3, the DNA is TGTGCCAGCAGCTTCGGGACCCGGGAGAACTATGGCTACACCTTC. Protein product: CASSFGTRENYGYTF.

This chain joins TRBV20-1 and TRBJ2-5; 8 nucleotides agree with TRBD1. This CDR3 contains 14 residues. Germline V gives CDR1 DFQATT, CDR2 SNEGSKA (reference sequence). Trimming removed 6 bases from V and 2 bases from J; junction bases left unmatched: 8. CDR3 region: CSAEGQGYQETQYF. CDR3 coding DNA: TGCAGTGCCGAAGGACAGGGTTATCAAGAGACCCAGTACTTC.

By sample fraction, this clonotype is medium-sized. This chain connects TRBV5-1 to TRBJ1-3, with 7 bases matching TRBD1. The CDR3 is 15 residues long. Losses at the gene ends were 4 bases for V and 3 bases for J; bases not matched to a gene: 7. Germline V CDR1 and CDR2: SGHRS, YFSETQ. The CDR3 loop reads CASSIGTELGNTIYF. CDR3 DNA sequence: TGCGCCAGCAGCATAGGGACAGAACTTGGAAACACCATATATTTT. The full variable domain, rest sourced from reference TRBV5-1 and TRBJ1-3, is KAGVTQTPRYLIKTRGQQVTLSCSPISGHRSVSWYQQTPGQGLQFLFEYFSETQRNKGNFPGRFSGRQFSNSRSEMNVSTLELGDSALYLCASSIGTELGNTIYFGEGSWLTVV.

V gene TRBV9 combines with J gene TRBJ2-6; unclear D gene. In germline, CDR1 is SGDLS, CDR2 YYNGEE. Trimming took off 6 bases at V and 4 bases at J, with 5 bases between the two ends. This CDR3 comprises 12 residues. CDR3: CASNRGANVLTF. The CDR3 coding sequence is TGTGCCAGCAATAGGGGGGCCAACGTCCTGACTTTC.

This clonotype appeared many times. The chain couples TRBV14 to TRBJ1-5, with TRBD1 as a possible D gene (6 bases). This CDR3 comprises 13 residues. From germline, CDR1 is SGHDN and CDR2 FVKESK. Trimming shortened V by 4 bases and J by 5 bases, and 9 bases separated the two germline ends. CDR3 sequence (DNA): TGTGCCAGCAGCCGGACAGTAGATCAGCCCCAGCATTTT. It specifies CASSRTVDQPQHF.

The V and J genes are TRBV29-1 and TRBJ2-1, with D hard to call. The CDR3 totals 10 residues. CDR1 is SQVTM and CDR2 is ANQGSEA in the germline V gene. V lost 2 bases, J lost 8 bases, and 4 bases lay in between. The chain's CDR3 is CSVEIHEQFF. DNA for the CDR3: TGCAGCGTTGAAATCCATGAGCAGTTCTTC.

Relative to its sample, this clonotype is medium-sized (0.01 to 0.1%). The rearrangement joins TRBV10-3 to TRBJ2-5; tentatively, D is TRBD2 (5 bases). The CDR3 is 14 residues long. Germline assignment: CDR1 ENHRY and CDR2 SYGVKD. Trimming removed 4 bases at V and 2 bases at J, with 11 bases between. DNA of the CDR3: TGTGCCATCAGTGTTGGTGGGGAGCAAGAGACCCAGTACTTC. It yields the protein CAISVGGEQETQYF.

This clonotype was picked up many times. V is TRBV12-3 or TRBV12-4 and J is TRBJ1-2; D gene uncertain. The CDR3 spans 13 residues. Deletions cut 5 bases from V and 2 bases from J, with 9 bases between. The CDR3 nucleotides are TGTGCCAGCAGTCCCGAGGAAAACTATGGCTACACCTTC. Translating gives CASSPEENYGYTF.

The genes are TRBV7-9 and TRBJ2-1, with D maybe TRBD2 (5 bases). The germline V gene has CDR1 SEHNR and CDR2 FQNEAQ (reference sequence). Trimming stripped 3 bases from V and 9 bases from J, with 9 bases between. This CDR3 spans 12 amino acids. The CDR3 region is CASSLGETEQFF. The CDR3, as DNA: TGTGCCAGCAGCTTGGGAGAGACTGAGCAGTTCTTC.

This clonotype was picked up a small number of times. The rearrangement links TRBV3-1 to TRBJ2-2; D call uncertain. The V gene lost 3 bases and the J gene lost 1 base, with 9 bases spanning the gap. This CDR3 is 15 amino acids long. CDR1 and CDR2 (germline): LGHDT, YNNKEL (reference sequence). The CDR3 sequence: CASSQMTGNTGELFF. In DNA form, the CDR3 reads TGTGCCAGCAGCCAGATGACCGGGAACACCGGGGAGCTGTTTTTT.

The CDR3 sequence is CASSKGRGYEQYF. Written as DNA, the CDR3 is TGTGCCAGCAGTAAGGGCCGGGGATACGAGCAGTACTTC. The chain couples TRBV2 to TRBJ2-7, with D maybe TRBD2 (5 bases). The germline V gene has CDR1 SNHLY and CDR2 FYNNEI. CDR3 length equals 13 residues. V lost 5 bases to trimming and J lost 4 bases, with 12 bases between them.

The V and J genes are TRBV18 and TRBJ2-5, with D perhaps being TRBD1 or TRBD2 (5 bases each). This CDR3 spans 14 amino acids. V was shortened by 4 bases and J by 2 bases, with 11 bases between the two germline ends. Germline V gene data show CDR1 as KGHSH and CDR2 as LQKENI. DNA of the CDR3: TGTGCCAGCTCACTATCGGGGCTGCAAGAGACCCAGTACTTC. Translating it yields CASSLSGLQETQYF.

Here the CDR3 DNA reads TGTGCCAGCTCACCACCAGTAACGGGCGAGCAGTACTTC. Translation gives CASSPPVTGEQYF. The V gene is TRBV18, the J gene TRBJ2-7; D remains ambiguous. The CDR3 runs 13 residues. Trimming left V 0 bases short and J 6 bases short, with 9 bases between. CDR1 is KGHSH, CDR2 LQKENI, per germline.

This clonotype was seen repeatedly, ten times or more. The genes are TRBV5-1 and TRBJ2-3; D gene ambiguous. V lost 1 base and J lost 1, with 4 bases in between. The length of the CDR3 is 13 residues. Germline lookup yields CDR1 SGHRS and CDR2 YFSETQ. The CDR3, as DNA: TGCGCCAGCAGCTTGCTCGGCACAGATACGCAGTATTTT. The encoded protein is CASSLLGTDTQYF.

The rearrangement uses TRBV3-1 and TRBJ2-3, with 12 bases that match TRBD2. This CDR3 has 16 amino acids. After removal of 4 bases from V and 2 bases from J, the junction contained 4 bases not matched to a gene. The germline V gene has CDR1 LGHDT and CDR2 YNNKEL (reference sequence). The CDR3: CASSLTSGGITDTQYF. As DNA, the CDR3 is TGTGCCAGCAGCCTAACTAGCGGGGGGATCACAGATACGCAGTATTTT.

About this clonotype: Given a much more abundant clone one base away, this may be a read error. The chain has TRBV12-3 or TRBV12-4 and TRBJ2-3, with 8 nucleotides matching TRBD2. This CDR3 has 16 amino acids. The CDR3, as DNA: TGTGCCAGCAGCCCGGGGGGTAGCGGGGCCACAGAAACGCAGTATTTT. Encoded protein: CASSPGGSGATETQYF.

This clonotype was picked up many times. The rearrangement links TRBV6-6 to TRBJ2-3; the match to TRBD2 covers 10 bases. The germline CDR1 and CDR2 sequences are MNHNY and SVGAGI (reference sequence). CDR3 length: 14 amino acids. Trimming at V came to 4 bases and at J to 3 bases, leaving 1 base not matched to a gene. This CDR3 reads CASSLLAGTDTQYF. The CDR3 DNA sequence: TGTGCCAGCAGTTTACTAGCGGGGACAGATACGCAGTATTTT.

The chain uses TRBV28 and TRBJ1-3; 7 nucleotides align to TRBD1. Trimming cost V 4 bases and J 3 bases; bases outside gene matches: 21. Germline CDR1 reads MDHEN; CDR2 reads SYDVKM. There are 20 residues in the CDR3. CDR3 in DNA: TGTGCCAGCAGTTCGGCGACAGGGAGTCCGAGTTTTACTTTTGGAAACACCATATATTTT. This encodes CASSSATGSPSFTFGNTIYF.

In its sample, this clonotype was seen a few times. The V and J genes are TRBV6-5 and TRBJ2-7; 12 bases map to TRBD2. The CDR3 has 15 residues. The J segment lost 3 bases and the V segment lost 0 bases, leaving 0 bases of the junction unmatched. The germline V gene has CDR1 MNHEY and CDR2 SVGAGI. The CDR3 DNA is TGTGCCAGCAGTTACTCGACTAGCGGGGGCTACGAGCAGTACTTC. It encodes CASSYSTSGGYEQYF.

This clonotype has at least ten counts. The chain has TRBV30 and TRBJ2-6, with 8 bases identical to TRBD1. The CDR3 spans 13 residues. Trimming at V came to 3 bases and at J to 13 bases, leaving 8 bases not matched to a gene. From germline, CDR1 is GTSNPN and CDR2 SVGIG (reference sequence). As DNA, the CDR3 is TGTGCCTGGAGGGGGCAGGGGGCTGAGGTCCTGACTTTC. Encoded protein: CAWRGQGAEVLTF.

This clonotype was seen repeatedly, ten times or more. The chain links TRBV27 to TRBJ2-4, with 7 bases fitting TRBD1. The V and J ends lost 7 bases and 9 bases, in that order; junction bases with no gene match: 24. Germline V lookup: CDR1 MNHEY, CDR2 SMNVEV (reference sequence). The CDR3 is 18 residues long. The CDR3 loop is CASTLVTGAFWEKGIQYF. CDR3 DNA sequence: TGTGCCAGCACCCTAGTCACAGGGGCTTTCTGGGAGAAAGGCATTCAGTACTTC.

This clonotype occurred many times. V usage is TRBV7-3 and J usage is TRBJ2-3; perhaps TRBD2 as D (5 bases). Germline V gene data show CDR1 as SGHTA and CDR2 as FQGTGA. Trimming removed 5 bases from V and 2 bases from J, with 11 bases in between. CDR3 length equals 14 residues. The CDR3, as DNA: TGTGCCAGCAGCAACGGAGGAAACACAGATACGCAGTATTTT. Its translation is CASSNGGNTDTQYF. The entire variable domain, with the rest obtained from reference TRBV7-3 and TRBJ2-3, is as follows: GAGVSQTPSNKVTEKGKYVELRCDPISGHTALYWYRQSLGQGPEFLIYFQGTGAADDSGLPNDRFFAVRPEGSVSTLKIQRTERGDSAVYLCASSNGGNTDTQYFGPGTRLTVL.

On this clonotype itself: One end of the junction fails to match germline, which may point to a read error. This chain links TRBV3-1 with TRBJ2-4, with unresolved D. The CDR3 runs 15 residues. Per the germline V gene, CDR1 is LGHDT and CDR2 is YNNKEL (reference sequence). CDR3 protein: CDSSQDIGSWNIQYF. DNA for the CDR3: TGTGACAGCAGCCAAGATATCGGCTCCTGGAACATTCAGTACTTC. Drawing the rest from reference TRBV3-1 and TRBJ2-4, the complete variable domain is DTAVSQTPKYLVTQMGNDKSIKCEQNLGHDTMYWYKQDSKKFLKIMFSYNNKELIINETVPNRFSPKSPDKAHLNLHINSLELGDSAVYFCDSSQDIGSWNIQYFGAGTRLSVL.

Relative to its sample, this clonotype is medium-sized. This sequence joins TRBV12-3 or TRBV12-4 and TRBJ1-2; possibly TRBD1 for D (5 bases). V was cut by 6 bases and J by 4 bases, with 15 bases left in between. CDR3 length: 14 residues. The CDR3: CASSSPPGSYGYTF. The CDR3 coding sequence is TGTGCCAGCAGCTCCCCTCCAGGGAGCTATGGCTACACCTTC.

This clonotype was detected ten times or more. J is TRBJ2-5 and V is TRBV7-9, with 7 bases lining up with TRBD1. Germline CDR1 reads SEHNR; CDR2 reads FQNEAQ (reference sequence). CDR3 length: 14 amino acids. V trimming: 5 bases; J trimming: 2 bases; junction bases outside the gene matches: 5. The CDR3 sequence is CASSPQGPQETQYF. The CDR3 DNA follows: TGTGCCAGCAGCCCACAGGGGCCTCAAGAGACCCAGTACTTC. The complete variable domain, with remaining parts taken from reference TRBV7-9 and TRBJ2-5, reads DTGVSQNPRHKITKRGQNVTFRCDPISEHNRLYWYRQTLGQGPEFLTYFQNEAQLEKSRLLSDRFSAERPKGSFSTLEIQRTEQGDSAMYLCASSPQGPQETQYFGPGTRLLVL.

This clonotype has a count of ten or more. The rearrangement links TRBV7-6 to TRBJ1-6; D is undetermined. Trimming removed 1 base at V and 7 bases at J, with 5 bases between. This CDR3 has 13 amino acids. The germline V gene encodes CDR1 SGHVS and CDR2 FNYEAQ. The CDR3 DNA sequence: TGTGCCAGCAGCTTAGTCTCGAATTCACCCCTCCACTTT. This codes for CASSLVSNSPLHF. The full variable domain, in which reference TRBV7-6 and TRBJ1-6 provide the parts outside the CDR3, is GAGVSQSPRYKVTKRGQDVALRCDPISGHVSLYWYRQALGQGPEFLTYFNYEAQQDKSGLPNDRFSAERPEGSISTLTIQRTEQRDSAMYRCASSLVSNSPLHFGNGTRLTVT.

By proportion, this clonotype is medium-sized. This sequence joins TRBV7-9 and TRBJ2-5; 8 bases line up with TRBD1. V dropped 5 bases and J dropped 5; count of bases not matched to a gene: 16. This CDR3 is 17 amino acids long. Germline CDR1 reads SEHNR; CDR2 reads FQNEAQ (reference sequence). The CDR3 DNA is TGTGCCAGCAGCGGACAGGGATCGGGCCCATATGGGGAGACCCAGTACTTC. Encoded protein: CASSGQGSGPYGETQYF.

There are a few counts of this clonotype. CDR3: CSARDQGMGAAFF. Written as DNA, the CDR3 is TGCAGTGCTAGAGATCAGGGGATGGGTGCAGCTTTCTTT. This chain connects TRBV20-1 to TRBJ1-1; possible D gene TRBD1, 6 bases. V shed 0 bases and J shed 10 bases, with 15 bases lying between them. Germline CDR1 reads DFQATT; CDR2 reads SNEGSKA (reference sequence). The CDR3 covers 13 residues.

This clonotype was found many times. The chain couples TRBV18 to TRBJ2-5; 9 bases agree with TRBD2. Trimming cost V 2 bases and J 2 bases; bases outside gene matches: 3. The CDR3 has 15 amino acids. Germline CDR1 reads KGHSH; CDR2 reads LQKENI. This CDR3 is CASSPDAGGQETQYF. The CDR3 DNA reads TGTGCCAGCTCACCAGACGCGGGGGGGCAAGAGACCCAGTACTTC.